These 28 T cell receptor beta chains were sequenced from one sample in a study of T cells in Graves' hyperthyroidism and ophthalmopathy. From RNA transcripts, TCR beta CDR3 regions were amplified. First-round RT-PCR of the TCR CDR3 relied on the HTBI primer set. TCRdb redid the calling of the multiplex PCR reads with MiXCR, one entry per CDR3 protein. The sample records about 270,000 distinct CDR3 sequences, roughly 20% being singletons. The sample comprised blood. The receptors stem from a man aged 25-45 years with Graves' ophthalmopathy.

This clonotype has a single count. The chain employs TRBV5-8 and TRBJ1-1, with D unclear. V was cut by 5 bases and J by 12 bases, with 17 bases left in between. Germline V gene data show CDR1 as SGHTS and CDR2 as YDEGEE. This CDR3 has 12 residues. The CDR3 DNA reads as TGTGCCAGCAGTATTTGGGGAGGCGAAACTTTCTTT. It specifies CASSIWGGETFF.

This clonotype was observed a handful of times. V is TRBV2 and J is TRBJ2-7; the D gene could be TRBD1 or TRBD2 (6 bases each). The germline V and J ends were trimmed by 8 bases and 3 bases, with 17 bases remaining between them. The germline CDR1 and CDR2 sequences are SNHLY and FYNNEI. The CDR3 spans 14 residues. Here the CDR3 DNA reads TGTGCCAGCCAAGAGGGGGGAGCCGGCTACGAGCAGTACTTC. Its translation is CASQEGGAGYEQYF.

At least ten counts were recorded for this clonotype. The chain employs TRBV11-2 and TRBJ2-3; TRBD1 is a possible D gene (6 bases). The CDR3 has 17 residues. CDR1 is SGHAT, CDR2 FQNNGV, per germline. The V end was cut by 5 bases, the J end by 6 bases, with 24 bases between. The CDR3 nucleotides are TGTGCCAGCAGCGCATCTAGCAGGGGCGCCCGGGTGGATACGCAGTATTTT. Protein product: CASSASSRGARVDTQYF.

V usage is TRBV30 and J usage is TRBJ1-6; maybe TRBD1 (6 bases). Germline V lookup: CDR1 GTSNPN, CDR2 SVGIG (reference sequence). The CDR3 is 13 residues long. V was shortened by 2 bases and J by 9 bases, with 11 bases between the two germline ends. The CDR3 here is CAWSRGFGSPLHF. The DNA for the CDR3 is TGTGCCTGGAGTAGGGGGTTTGGTTCACCCCTCCACTTT.

The chain uses TRBV5-1 and TRBJ2-1; D unclear. CDR1 and CDR2 (germline): SGHRS, YFSETQ. The CDR3 has 14 residues. The germline V and J ends were trimmed by 1 base and 0 bases, with 5 bases remaining between them. CDR3 amino acids: CASSLPSSYNEQFF. Written as DNA, the CDR3 is TGCGCCAGCAGCTTGCCTAGCTCCTACAATGAGCAGTTCTTC.

This clonotype came up many times. At one end, the junction sequence differs from germline, possibly due to a read error. V is TRBV11-3 and J is TRBJ2-2; D is possibly TRBD2 (5 bases). The germline V gene has CDR1 SGHNT and CDR2 YENEEA. The CDR3 loop spans 13 amino acids. Here the CDR3 DNA reads TGTGCCAGCAGCCTAGAGGGCACCGGGGAGCTGTTTTTT. The encoded protein is CASSLEGTGELFF. Supplemented by reference TRBV11-3 and TRBJ2-2, the full variable domain reads EAGVVQSPRYKIIEKKQPVAFWCNPISGHNTLYWYLQNLGQGPELLIRYENEEAVDDSQLPKDRFSAERLKGVDSTLKIQPAELGDSAVYLCASSLEGTGELFFGEGSRLTVL.

This chain links TRBV10-2 with TRBJ1-5; D is unresolved. The CDR3 length is 15 residues. The germline V gene encodes CDR1 WSHSY and CDR2 SAAADI. The ends were cut back, 3 bases at V and 1 base at J, with 10 bases in the middle. This CDR3 reads CASSDKGRSNQPQHF. DNA for the CDR3: TGCGCCAGCAGTGACAAGGGTCGCAGCAATCAGCCCCAGCATTTT.

The V gene is TRBV28, the J gene TRBJ2-7, with 11 bases fitting TRBD1. J lost 3 bases, V lost 3 bases, and 7 bases had no gene match. The germline V gene has CDR1 MDHEN and CDR2 SYDVKM. The CDR3 sequence is 16 residues long. The CDR3 protein is CASSFKLGQGGYEQYF. CDR3 bases: TGTGCCAGCAGTTTTAAATTGGGACAGGGGGGCTACGAGCAGTACTTC.

The genes are TRBV7-9 and TRBJ1-2, with D possibly being TRBD1 (5 bases). Trimming removed 4 bases from V and 4 bases from J, with 10 bases in between. This CDR3 region has 13 residues. Germline V gives CDR1 SEHNR, CDR2 FQNEAQ (reference sequence). The chain's CDR3 is CASSSTDLYGYTF. DNA of the CDR3: TGTGCCAGCAGCTCGACAGATCTCTATGGCTACACCTTC.

Only a few counts were recorded for this clonotype. V gene TRBV9 combines with J gene TRBJ1-1, with D tentatively TRBD1 (6 bases). The V gene lost 0 bases and the J gene lost 0 bases, with 18 bases spanning the gap. CDR3 size: 18 residues. The germline gives CDR1 SGDLS, CDR2 YYNGEE. CDR3: CASSVVNLGRGMNTEAFF. The CDR3 DNA follows: TGTGCCAGCAGCGTAGTCAATTTGGGGAGGGGGATGAACACTGAAGCTTTCTTT.

This clonotype was recorded at least ten times. This rearrangement joins TRBV28 to TRBJ2-1; TRBD2 matches 9 bases. V trimming: 6 bases; J trimming: 4 bases; junction bases outside the gene matches: 7. Looked up from germline, CDR1 is MDHEN and CDR2 is SYDVKM. This CDR3 contains 15 residues. The chain's CDR3 is CASSRRLAAYNEQFF. In nucleotides, the CDR3 is TGTGCCAGCAGCCGAAGACTAGCGGCTTACAATGAGCAGTTCTTC.

This clonotype was counted ten times or more. The genes are TRBV6-1 and TRBJ1-1, with TRBD1 matching 7 bases. J was trimmed by 4 bases and V by 5 bases; bases with no gene match: 7. Germline-derived CDR1 and CDR2 are MNHNS and SASEGT. This CDR3 is built from 14 residues. The chain's CDR3 is CASSNRGGGTEAFF. The DNA for the CDR3 is TGTGCCAGCAGTAACAGGGGAGGGGGCACTGAAGCTTTCTTT.

This clonotype was picked up a small number of times. The chain has TRBV6-1 and TRBJ1-2; no clear D gene. The CDR3 covers 13 residues. Germline CDR1 is MNHNS and CDR2 is SASEGT. With 5 bases removed from V and 6 bases from J, the gap between germline ends came to 13 bases. The chain's CDR3 is CASSSYNTHGYTF. DNA for the CDR3: TGTGCCAGCAGTTCTTACAATACGCATGGCTACACCTTC.

The sample holds a few counts of this clonotype. The genes are TRBV6-5 and TRBJ1-1, with 7 bases matching TRBD1. CDR1 is MNHEY and CDR2 is SVGAGI in the germline V gene. The CDR3 is 14 residues long. V lost 6 bases to trimming and J lost 8 bases; unmatched junction nucleotides: 12. CDR3 DNA sequence: TGTGCCAGCAGCACCGTGACAGGGAAGGAGGAAGCTTTCTTT. This gives the protein CASSTVTGKEEAFF.

This chain connects TRBV19 to TRBJ1-3, with D possibly TRBD1 on 5 matching bases. Trimming took off 6 bases at V and 0 bases at J, with 6 bases between the two ends. This CDR3 region has 13 residues. Germline V gives CDR1 LNHDA, CDR2 SQIVND (reference sequence). The CDR3 DNA follows: TGTGCCAGTAGCGGGGGCTCTGGAAACACCATATATTTT. Translating it yields CASSGGSGNTIYF. The full variable domain, its missing parts supplied by reference TRBV19 and TRBJ1-3, is DGGITQSPKYLFRKEGQNVTLSCEQNLNHDAMYWYRQDPGQGLRLIYYSQIVNDFQKGDIAEGYSVSREKKESFPLTVTSAQKNPTAFYLCASSGGSGNTIYFGEGSWLTVV.

This clonotype has just a few counts. The chain recombines TRBV5-1 with TRBJ1-5; TRBD1 might be the D (6 bases). CDR1 is SGHRS, CDR2 YFSETQ, per germline. The CDR3 is made up of 17 amino acids. Trimming cost V 0 bases and J 0 bases, with 13 bases left between them. The CDR3 coding sequence is TGCGCCAGCAGCTTGGAGCCCAGGGGATATAGCAATCAGCCCCAGCATTTT. Encoded protein: CASSLEPRGYSNQPQHF.

Only a few counts were recorded for this clonotype. V gene TRBV6-6 combines with J gene TRBJ2-7, with 7 nucleotides matching TRBD1. The CDR3 is 14 residues long. CDR1 is MNHNY and CDR2 is SVGAGI in the germline V gene (reference sequence). The V and J ends lost 0 bases and 5 bases, in that order; junction bases with no gene match: 4. For the CDR3, the DNA is TGTGCCAGCAGTTACTCGAACAGGGGTAACGAGCAGTACTTC. Translating it yields CASSYSNRGNEQYF.

The chain employs TRBV20-1 and TRBJ2-7; weak D call: TRBD2 (6 bases). The CDR3 runs 12 residues. V was pared by 6 bases and J by 6 bases, with 15 bases between. Germline values: CDR1 DFQATT, CDR2 SNEGSKA (reference sequence). The CDR3 loop is CSARGLHGEQYF. CDR3 nucleotides: TGCAGTGCAAGGGGACTTCACGGCGAGCAGTACTTC.

This clonotype was counted between two and nine times. The chain recombines TRBV2 with TRBJ2-2; no definite D call. Between the trimmed V and J ends, which lost 4 bases and 7 bases, there was a span of 4 bases. The CDR3 extends over 11 amino acids. CDR1 and CDR2 (germline): SNHLY, FYNNEI. As DNA, the CDR3 is TGTGCCAGCAGTGGTGGCGGGGAGCTGTTTTTT. Amino acids: CASSGGGELFF.

This clonotype was recorded at least ten times. The genes are TRBV12-3 or TRBV12-4 and TRBJ1-2; the match to TRBD1 covers 7 bases. The junction had 6 bases not matched to a gene; V was cut back by 5 bases and J by 6 bases. CDR3 size: 13 residues. CDR3 sequence: CASSPQGNDGYTF. CDR3 nucleotides: TGTGCCAGCAGTCCACAGGGGAATGATGGCTACACCTTC.

This rearrangement joins TRBV6-5 to TRBJ1-2, with D possibly being TRBD1 (6 bases). The CDR3 covers 14 residues. Germline assignment: CDR1 MNHEY and CDR2 SVGAGI. Trimming stripped 2 bases from V and 3 bases from J, with 10 bases between. The CDR3 sequence: CASSYGGGDYGYTF. The DNA of the CDR3 is TGTGCCAGCAGTTACGGGGGGGGCGACTATGGCTACACCTTC.

The rearrangement uses TRBV12-3 or TRBV12-4 and TRBJ1-5; weak D call: TRBD1 (5 bases). Trimming stripped 6 bases from V and 1 base from J, with 19 bases between. The CDR3 consists of 17 residues. In DNA form, the CDR3 reads TGTGCCAGCAGCCCAAGTGGGAGGGGTGTAAGCAATCAGCCCCAGCATTTT. Its translation: CASSPSGRGVSNQPQHF.

This chain joins TRBV28 and TRBJ1-5; 9 bases agree with TRBD1. J lost 6 bases, V lost 6 bases, and 9 bases had no gene match. The CDR3 consists of 15 residues. Germline CDR1 and CDR2: MDHEN and SYDVKM. CDR3 in amino acids: CASRRDRARSQPQHF. In DNA form, the CDR3 reads TGTGCCAGCAGGCGGGACAGGGCGCGATCTCAGCCCCAGCATTTT.

The sample holds many counts of this clonotype. This chain links TRBV10-3 with TRBJ2-1; D could derive from TRBD1 or TRBD2 (5 bases each). This CDR3 contains 15 residues. Trimming stripped 2 bases from V and 7 bases from J, with 15 bases between. Germline V lookup: CDR1 ENHRY, CDR2 SYGVKD. In DNA form, the CDR3 reads TGTGCCATCAGTGAGCGGGAAAGGGGTAAGAATGAGCAGTTCTTC. Its translation: CAISERERGKNEQFF.

The rearrangement uses TRBV30 and TRBJ2-5; no reliable D call. Between the trimmed V and J ends, which lost 1 base and 2 bases, there was a span of 11 bases. CDR1 and CDR2 from the germline V gene are GTSNPN and SVGIG (reference sequence). The CDR3 runs to 14 residues. CDR3 protein: CAWSEALNQETQYF. DNA of the CDR3: TGTGCCTGGAGTGAAGCGTTGAATCAAGAGACCCAGTACTTC.

The chain employs TRBV6-1 and TRBJ2-3, with 9 bases that match TRBD2. Trimming at V came to 8 bases and at J to 9 bases, leaving 12 bases not matched to a gene. Germline CDR1 is MNHNS and CDR2 is SASEGT. The CDR3 extends over 14 amino acids. CDR3 region: CASGPGTSLSTQYF. The CDR3 bases are TGTGCCAGCGGGCCCGGGACTAGCTTATCGACGCAGTATTTT.

This clonotype occurred a few times. The chain uses TRBV9 and TRBJ2-7, with D possibly matching TRBD2 (6 bases). Trimming stripped 3 bases from V and 6 bases from J, with 16 bases between. CDR3 size: 14 residues. CDR1 and CDR2 from the germline V gene are SGDLS and YYNGEE. The CDR3 nucleotides are TGTGCCAGCAGCGCTCGGGACTCTTTCTCCGAGCAGTACTTC. The encoded protein is CASSARDSFSEQYF.

The table lists this clonotype with a few counts. Relative to the germline gene, one junction end is altered; a read error may explain this. V is TRBV19 and J is TRBJ2-2, with TRBD1 identical over 9 bases. Germline-derived CDR1 and CDR2 are LNHDA and SQIVND (reference sequence). CDR3 length: 14 amino acids. The CDR3 spells CASRPDRGTGELFF. As DNA, the CDR3 is TGTGCCAGTAGGCCGGACAGGGGCACCGGGGAGCTGTTCTTT.